This TCR beta chain was observed in a study of blood T cell repertoires in COVID-19. Authors' data handling: Reference gene primer amplification gave nucleated cell count estimates. TCRdb keeps only in-frame clones here, not all; method: immunoSEQ multiplex PCR. The V and J calls and clone size were taken over from that table, and D and trimming were inferred from the DNA. The sample carries about 44,000 clones, nearly 90% recorded once. Germline trimming cut 6 bases from V and 7 bases from J; bases unmatched to any gene: 16. Germline loops: CDR1 MDHEN, CDR2 SYDVKM. The CDR3 extends over 17 amino acids.

Sequenced material: peripheral blood. The genes are TRBV28 and TRBJ1-5, with 9 bases aligning to TRBD1. The TCR comes from a man in his 70s with active COVID-19. CDR3 loop: CASRSYPGQGLGQPQHF. CDR3 DNA sequence: TGTGCCAGCAGGTCCTACCCCGGACAGGGGCTTGGACAGCCCCAGCATTTT.